Here is one TCR beta chain with its context. The Seattle patients joined while their infection was active and were tracked longitudinally afterward. This sample was taken from a study of blood T cell repertoires in COVID-19. Study-wide background: Spain, Italy and the United States supplied samples that represented acute and convalescent COVID-19. T cells, B-cell-depleted T cells, or PBMCs provided the cDNA or gDNA that served as material.

V was trimmed by 1 base and J by 0 bases, leaving 13 bases between them. This CDR3 has 18 residues. Germline values: CDR1 SNHLY, CDR2 FYNNEI. As handled by the study authors: Amplifying reference gene primers gave estimates of nucleated cell counts. The repertoire was sequenced with immunoSEQ multiplex PCR; TCRdb's copy has only in-frame clones and lacks some. That table supplies the V and J calls and clone size; D and trimming were determined from the DNA. The sample has a few hundred thousand clones, about 87% seen once; the top ten hold roughly an eighth. This rearrangement joins TRBV2 to TRBJ1-6; D is uncertain. Sequences were obtained from peripheral blood. This TCR came from a woman between 50 and 59 years old with COVID-19, enrolled during active disease. CDR3 coding DNA: TGTGCCAGCAGTGAAGTGGGCGCGTTGAGCTCCTATAATTCACCCCTCCACTTT. Encoded protein: CASSEVGALSSYNSPLHF.